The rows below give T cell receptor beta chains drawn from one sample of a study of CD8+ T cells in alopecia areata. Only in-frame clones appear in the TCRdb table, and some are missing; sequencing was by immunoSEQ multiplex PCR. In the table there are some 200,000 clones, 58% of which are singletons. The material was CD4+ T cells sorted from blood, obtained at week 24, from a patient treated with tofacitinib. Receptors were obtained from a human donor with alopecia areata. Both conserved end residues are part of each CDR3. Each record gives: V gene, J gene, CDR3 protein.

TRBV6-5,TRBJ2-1,CASTKLAGGPGEQFF
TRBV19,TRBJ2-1,CASSTGTSGYNEQFF
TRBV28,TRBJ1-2,CASSPTGGDYGYTF
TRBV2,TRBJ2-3,CASQLSPRTDTQYF
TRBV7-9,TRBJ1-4,CASSTPQGSREKLFF
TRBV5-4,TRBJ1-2,CASSGDGYGYTF
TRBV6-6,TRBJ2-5,CATLIGETQYF
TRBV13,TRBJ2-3,CASSSRTAGTRATDTQYF
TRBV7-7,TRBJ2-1,CASSLEAGYNEQFF
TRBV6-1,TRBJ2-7,CASSESGASNEQYF
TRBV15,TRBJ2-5,CATSKDQGRAETQYF
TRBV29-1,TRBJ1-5,CSVEGALNQPQHF
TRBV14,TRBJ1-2,CASSQDRRGQGYTF
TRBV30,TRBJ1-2,CAWSATGDYGYTF
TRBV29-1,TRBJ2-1,CSAQDWADYPYNEQFF
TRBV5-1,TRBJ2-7,CASSLDGARSGEQYF
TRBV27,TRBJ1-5,CASSPLGEQGNQPQHF
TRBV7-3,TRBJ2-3,CASSLAAITDTQYF
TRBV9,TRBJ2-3,CASSLTSGGTTDTQYF
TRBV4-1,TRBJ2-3,CASSLTGGSTDTQYF
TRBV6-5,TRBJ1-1,CASSYSARGSAEAFF
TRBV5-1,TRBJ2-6,CASSLGRFSGANVLTF
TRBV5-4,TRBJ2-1,CASSSGTGNYNEQFF
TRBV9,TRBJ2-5,CASSVANQETQYF
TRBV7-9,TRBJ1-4,CASSNKRTATNEKLFF
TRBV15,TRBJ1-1,CATSRDKNTEAFF
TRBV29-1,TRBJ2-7,CSVARGSYEQYF
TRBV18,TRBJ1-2,CASSPGRDANYGYTF
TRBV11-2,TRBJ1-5,CASSSVQNQPQHF
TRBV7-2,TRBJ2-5,CASSQELSGGRETQYF
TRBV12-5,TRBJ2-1,CASALGQSYNEQFF
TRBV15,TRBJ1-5,CATSAWGTVNQPQHF
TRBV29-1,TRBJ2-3,CSVAGRRGFGSDTQYF
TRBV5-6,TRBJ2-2,CASSLDRNTGELFF
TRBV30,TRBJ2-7,CAWSVKSSYEQYF
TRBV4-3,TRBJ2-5,CASSPQVSGETQYF
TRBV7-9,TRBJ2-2,CASSPQGLDNTGELFF
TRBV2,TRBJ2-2,CASATRTTGELFF
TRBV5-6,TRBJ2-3,CASSSEGGDTQYF
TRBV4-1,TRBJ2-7,CASSQGEQYF
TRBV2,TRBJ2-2,CASRQGVDTGELFF
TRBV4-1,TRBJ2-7,CASSQDRDYEQYF
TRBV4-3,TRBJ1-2,CASSQEVTRGVYTF
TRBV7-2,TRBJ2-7,CASSLSPAVEQYF
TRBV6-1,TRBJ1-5,CASSGDSGSNQPQHF
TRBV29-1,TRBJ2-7,CSVGQGEISEQYF
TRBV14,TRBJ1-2,CASSQEDPTYGYTF
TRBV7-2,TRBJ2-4,CASSLKGTIQYF